This passage covers 21 T cell receptor beta chains from one sample sequenced in a study of blood T cells in healthy people across ages. The second PCR ran about 6 to 11 cycles with a sample-barcoded 5' primer and J-beta primers. Each CDR3 protein gets one entry after TCRdb re-called the 5' RACE reads with MiXCR. In the table there are around 1,900,000 distinct CDR3 sequences, about two fifths of which are singletons. What was sequenced was blood. These receptors originate from a human donor in good health.

This clonotype was counted a single time. This chain joins TRBV18 and TRBJ2-4; 8 nucleotides match TRBD1. The J call is in doubt because the DNA end fits TRBJ2-7 better. Germline V CDR1 and CDR2: KGHSH, LQKENI. The CDR3 has 16 amino acids. The CDR3 reads CASSPPSAGGANEQYF. In nucleotides, the CDR3 is TGTGCCAGCTCACCACCGAGTGCAGGGGGCGCGAACGAGCAGTACTTC.

The chain employs TRBV9 and TRBJ2-4; possibly TRBD2 for D (6 bases). The CDR3 runs to 15 residues. The germline V gene encodes CDR1 SGDLS and CDR2 YYNGEE. V shed 0 bases and J shed 7 bases, with 14 bases lying between them. The CDR3 loop is CASSVATGLTNIQYF. For the CDR3, the DNA is TGTGCCAGCAGCGTAGCTACGGGACTGACGAACATTCAGTACTTC.

The chain couples TRBV5-1 to TRBJ2-5; D remains unclear. The V gene lost 0 bases and the J gene lost 5 bases, with 14 bases spanning the gap. CDR3 length equals 15 residues. CDR1 SGHRS and CDR2 YFSETQ come from the germline V gene. The CDR3 DNA reads as TGCGCCAGCAGCTTGGCCGTGGGTATGCGGGAGACCCAGTACTTC. Protein sequence: CASSLAVGMRETQYF. The whole variable domain, remainder taken from reference TRBV5-1 and TRBJ2-5, is KAGVTQTPRYLIKTRGQQVTLSCSPISGHRSVSWYQQTPGQGLQFLFEYFSETQRNKGNFPGRFSGRQFSNSRSEMNVSTLELGDSALYLCASSLAVGMRETQYFGPGTRLLVL.

The rearrangement joins TRBV2 to TRBJ1-5; tentative D call: TRBD1 (6 bases). The CDR3 runs to 14 residues. The germline gives CDR1 SNHLY, CDR2 FYNNEI. V dropped 8 bases and J dropped 9 bases, with 20 bases sitting between them. CDR3 residues: CASGSQGPRGPQHF. The CDR3 bases are TGTGCCAGCGGGAGTCAGGGGCCTCGGGGGCCCCAGCATTTT.

As concerns this clonotype: An end of the junction does not agree with germline; a read error may underlie this. The chain combines TRBV4-3 with TRBJ2-7; D unclear. The CDR3 consists of 15 residues. Germline V gene data show CDR1 as LGHNA and CDR2 as YSLEER. CDR3 amino acids: CASSQVIASSYEQDF. Here the CDR3 DNA reads TGCGCCAGCAGCCAAGTTATCGCGAGCTCCTACGAGCAGGACTTC.

The chain uses TRBV4-2 and TRBJ1-5; possibly TRBD1 for D (6 bases). Trimming shortened V by 0 bases and J by 3 bases, and 9 bases separated the two germline ends. The CDR3 consists of 15 residues. The germline V gene encodes CDR1 LGHNA and CDR2 YNFKEQ. The CDR3 region has the DNA TGTGCCAGCAGCCAAGATGGACAGACCAATCAGCCCCAGCATTTT. As protein: CASSQDGQTNQPQHF.

V usage is TRBV7-3 and J usage is TRBJ2-3; D possibly corresponds to TRBD2 (5 bases). The CDR3 contains 13 residues. V lost 8 bases and J 6 bases, leaving 15 bases between the germline ends. Germline values: CDR1 SGHTA, CDR2 FQGTGA. CDR3 sequence: CASGSGVADTQYF. The CDR3 DNA sequence: TGTGCCAGCGGGTCAGGAGTAGCGGATACGCAGTATTTT.

This sequence joins TRBV29-1 and TRBJ2-7; the match to TRBD1 covers 9 bases. The CDR3 loop spans 14 amino acids. CDR1 SQVTM and CDR2 ANQGSEA come from the germline V gene. With V trimmed by 0 bases and J by 6 bases, 6 bases remained unmatched. The CDR3 spells CSVEDGTGIGEQYF. CDR3 bases: TGCAGCGTTGAAGATGGGACAGGGATCGGCGAGCAGTACTTC.

V and J are TRBV10-3 and TRBJ2-3; TRBD2 matches at 10 bases. Germline CDR1 and CDR2: ENHRY and SYGVKD. The CDR3 is 16 amino acids. J lost 1 base, V lost 4 bases, and 5 bases had no gene match. The CDR3 spells CAISVPTSGGTDTQYF. The CDR3 DNA reads TGTGCCATCAGTGTACCCACTAGCGGGGGCACAGATACGCAGTATTTT.

The sample holds a few counts of this clonotype. In DNA, the CDR3 is TGCAGTGCTCGTACCCCCGGGAACTATGGCTACACCTTC. Amino acid sequence: CSARTPGNYGYTF. The V and J genes are TRBV20-1 and TRBJ1-2; D unclear. The CDR3 runs to 13 residues. The V gene's germline CDR1 is DFQATT and CDR2 SNEGSKA (reference sequence). Trimming stripped 5 bases from V and 2 bases from J, with 12 bases between.

In this sample, this clonotype turned up a few times. Written as DNA, the CDR3 is TGTGCCAGCAGCTTGGCCGAGCGACTGGTGACAGATACGCAGTATTTT. This gives the protein CASSLAERLVTDTQYF. The chain uses TRBV5-6 and TRBJ2-3; D is unclear. The CDR3 consists of 16 residues. The germline V and J ends were trimmed by 0 bases and 3 bases, with 14 bases remaining between them. The V gene's germline CDR1 is SGHDT and CDR2 YYEEEE.

This clonotype appeared once. J is TRBJ1-5 and V is TRBV10-3; 7 bases agree with TRBD1. Germline loops: CDR1 ENHRY, CDR2 SYGVKD. V dropped 2 bases and J dropped 4; count of bases not matched to a gene: 8. The CDR3 has 16 residues. CDR3 bases: TGTGCCATCAGTGAGGTTCCCTTACAGGGGAATCAGCCCCAGCATTTT. This codes for CAISEVPLQGNQPQHF.

The chain uses TRBV7-6 and TRBJ1-1, with D possibly TRBD1 on 5 matching bases. Germline CDR1 SGHVS, CDR2 FNYEAQ. The CDR3 has 14 residues. V lost 2 bases and J lost 3, with 10 bases in between. For the CDR3, the DNA is TGTGCCAGCAGCTTAAAAGGGGTGTACACTGAAGCTTTCTTT. Its translation is CASSLKGVYTEAFF.

The chain is built from TRBV7-3 and TRBJ2-3, with 7 nucleotides matching TRBD1. Germline lookup yields CDR1 SGHTA and CDR2 FQGTGA. The CDR3 loop spans 16 amino acids. After removal of 2 bases from V and 4 bases from J, the junction contained 9 bases not matched to a gene. The CDR3 nucleotides are TGTGCCAGCAGCTTAGGATCGGGCCAGGGGGCAGATACGCAGTATTTT. Amino acid sequence: CASSLGSGQGADTQYF.

This clonotype occurred a few times. This chain connects TRBV10-2 to TRBJ2-2, with 7 bases identical to TRBD2. Germline CDR1 and CDR2: WSHSY and SAAADI. The CDR3 totals 12 residues. V shed 11 bases and J 6 bases; nucleotides not matched to a gene: 6. CDR3 protein: CAVERDAGELFF. The CDR3 DNA is TGCGCCGTGGAGCGGGACGCCGGGGAGCTGTTTTTT.

V is TRBV7-2 and J is TRBJ1-1; D possibly corresponds to TRBD1 (5 bases). Deletions cut 7 bases from V and 7 bases from J, with 16 bases between. Germline V lookup: CDR1 SGHTA, CDR2 FQGNSA. This CDR3 is 13 amino acids long. The CDR3 reads CASKIGVGGEAFF. CDR3 coding DNA: TGTGCCAGCAAAATAGGGGTGGGTGGTGAAGCTTTCTTT.

The chain links TRBV20-1 to TRBJ2-7; D is undetermined. The CDR3 has 13 residues. CDR1 is DFQATT, CDR2 SNEGSKA, per germline (reference sequence). V was shortened by 6 bases and J by 2 bases, with 14 bases between the two germline ends. CDR3 sequence reads: CSAGLAATYEQYF. The CDR3, as DNA: TGCAGTGCAGGCCTGGCCGCTACCTACGAGCAGTACTTC.

Only a few counts were recorded for this clonotype. The rearrangement joins TRBV29-1 to TRBJ2-1, with a possible D match to TRBD1 (6 bases). Germline V lookup: CDR1 SQVTM, CDR2 ANQGSEA. Between the trimmed V and J ends, which lost 7 bases and 3 bases, there was a span of 16 bases. This CDR3 is 14 amino acids long. The CDR3 region is CSGTRDIGYNEQFF. The CDR3 bases are TGCAGCGGGACCCGGGACATTGGCTACAATGAGCAGTTCTTC.

This clonotype showed up just a few times. The CDR3 coding sequence is TGCGCCAGCAGCCCCGGGCCCAACTCCTACGAGCAGTACTTC. Its protein product is CASSPGPNSYEQYF. The V and J genes are TRBV4-3 and TRBJ2-7; D gene ambiguous. Germline V gene data show CDR1 as LGHNA and CDR2 as YSLEER. The CDR3 covers 14 residues. Trimming removed 4 bases from V and 0 bases from J, with 10 bases in between.

This clonotype was seen ten or more times. CDR3 residues: CSVEDLGYEQYF. The CDR3 DNA sequence: TGCAGCGTTGAAGATTTGGGGTACGAGCAGTACTTC. The chain uses TRBV29-1 and TRBJ2-7; D is unresolved. CDR1 is SQVTM and CDR2 is ANQGSEA in the germline V gene. Between the trimmed V and J ends, which lost 0 bases and 4 bases, there was a span of 7 bases. CDR3 length: 12 residues.

This clonotype was counted between two and nine times. The rearrangement links TRBV11-2 to TRBJ1-5; D is possibly TRBD1 (5 bases). The CDR3 length is 15 residues. Trimming took off 0 bases at V and 7 bases at J, with 13 bases between the two ends. Per the germline V gene, CDR1 is SGHAT and CDR2 is FQNNGV. The CDR3 region is CASSLEGDGLQPQHF. DNA of the CDR3: TGTGCCAGCAGCTTAGAAGGGGACGGTCTCCAGCCCCAGCATTTT. The full variable domain, completed using reference TRBV11-2 and TRBJ1-5, is EAGVAQSPRYKIIEKRQSVAFWCNPISGHATLYWYQQILGQGPKLLIQFQNNGVVDDSQLPKDRFSAERLKGVDSTLKIQPAKLEDSAVYLCASSLEGDGLQPQHFGDGTRLSIL.